This T cell receptor (beta chain) appears in the sequencing data of a study of blood T cell repertoires in COVID-19. Whole-study context: Spain, Italy and the United States supplied samples that represented acute and convalescent COVID-19. Sample material is recorded as cDNA or gDNA derived from T cells, B-cell-depleted T cells, or PBMCs.

Authors' data handling: Amplification with reference gene primers provided the estimates of nucleated cell counts. Only in-frame clones appear in the TCRdb table, and some are missing; sequencing was by immunoSEQ multiplex PCR. The DNA was the basis for D and trimming; V, J and clone size are from that table. The data contain hundreds of thousands of clones, around 89% of them singletons. Germline-derived CDR1 and CDR2 are SGDLS and YYNGEE. The CDR3 extends over 16 amino acids. V was pared by 1 base and J by 7 bases, with 9 bases of the junction left unmatched. The TCR comes from a young woman with acute or convalescent COVID-19. Sequencing was performed on peripheral blood. This chain links TRBV9 with TRBJ2-1; TRBD2 matches 9 bases. CDR3 DNA sequence: TGTGCCAGCAGCGTATGGCGGGGGGGCCTCCCTAATGAGCAGTTCTTC. This encodes CASSVWRGGLPNEQFF.